There are a few counts of the clone carrying this TCR beta chain. Its antigen remains unidentified. The time point here: pre-sensitization, week 0. Sample treatment: therapeutic diphenylcyclopropenone sensitization with weekly scalp DPC. This record comes from a study of human T cells and chemical hapten exposure. On the study more broadly: Donors were sensitized with 2% DPC on the upper inner arm. Study observations and caveats: Expanded TCRs made up significantly more big CDR3 similarity clusters than controls did.

One entry per CDR3 protein, called by TCRdb with MiXCR from the RACE reads. The repertoire includes roughly 100,000 distinct CDR3 sequences, roughly a tenth of them detected once, and around 3.6% sits in the top ten. CDR1 is SNHLY and CDR2 is FYNNEI in the germline V gene. The CDR3 consists of 15 residues. V lost 2 bases and J 2 bases, leaving 11 bases between the germline ends. This TCR was sampled from a middle-aged woman with alopecia areata. Some clones in this sample may be carry-over from other donors' samples. The sample in question was whole blood, obtained in connection with sensitization to the hapten diphenylcyclopropenone (DPC). The chain combines TRBV2 with TRBJ2-3, with TRBD2 as a possible D gene (5 bases). CDR3 loop: CASSELLGFTDTQYF. CDR3 sequence (DNA): TGTGCCAGCAGTGAATTACTAGGGTTCACAGATACGCAGTATTTT. The full variable domain, with the rest looked up from reference TRBV2 and TRBJ2-3, is EPEVTQTPSHQVTQMGQEVILRCVPISNHLYFYWYRQILGQKVEFLVSFYNNEISEKSEIFDDQFSVERPDGSNFTLKIRSTKLEDSAMYFCASSELLGFTDTQYFGPGTRLTVL.